The T cell receptor (beta chain) described here comes from a study of human T cells and chemical hapten exposure. Overall study: Alopecia areata, totalis or universalis affected patients, mainly female.

Each cDNA molecule in the library carried unique molecular identifiers. TCRdb fed the RACE reads into MiXCR, producing one record per CDR3 protein. The sample carries around 350,000 distinct CDR3 sequences, 5.5% recorded once. Time point in this sample: pre-sensitization, week 0. As to treatment: therapeutic diphenylcyclopropenone sensitization with weekly scalp DPC. Every patch test was put on after a blood sample was taken. General study results and limits: Counts of expanded TCRs (at PT1) showed a positive correlation with patch test score.

The V gene's germline CDR1 is MNHEY and CDR2 SVGAGI. CDR3 length equals 16 residues. V shed 6 bases, J shed 2 bases, and the junction held 10 bases outside the gene matches. The table lists this clonotype with many counts. What it binds is unknown. The clonotype originates from a woman aged 18-30 years with alopecia areata. Some clones in this sample may be carry-over from other donors' samples. Sequencing was performed on whole blood, taken in connection with sensitization to the hapten diphenylcyclopropenone (DPC). V usage is TRBV6-5 and J usage is TRBJ1-5, with 7 bases matching TRBD1. CDR3 DNA: TGTGCCAGCAGCCCTTGGACAGGCCGGGGCAATCAGCCCCAGCATTTT. Its protein product is CASSPWTGRGNQPQHF.